These 18 T cell receptor beta chains were sequenced from one sample in a study of CD8 T cells in Susac syndrome. Reverse transcription used about 0.45 to 1 ug RNA and random hexamers. TCRdb used MiXCR to reprocess the immunoSEQ multiplex PCR reads, holding one entry per CDR3 protein. The sample includes about 440,000 distinct CDR3 sequences, approximately 85% seen only once; the top ten take about 0.12%. Sequenced material: CD8+ T cells from PBMCs. These TCRs come from a human donor with multiple sclerosis.

This sequence joins TRBV30 and TRBJ2-7, with 10 bases matching TRBD1. This CDR3 region has 14 residues. The V segment lost 3 bases and the J segment 2 bases; nucleotides outside the gene matches: 4. The germline gives CDR1 GTSNPN, CDR2 SVGIG (reference sequence). Here the CDR3 DNA reads TGTGCCTGGAGCCCCGGGACAGGGGCCTACGAGCAGTACTTC. It translates to CAWSPGTGAYEQYF.

The V call is TRBV4-1, the J call TRBJ1-6, with D maybe TRBD1 (6 bases). The germline gives CDR1 MGHRA, CDR2 YSYEKL. Trimming pared 4 bases from V and 0 bases from J, leaving 10 bases between. This CDR3 region has 16 residues. Here the CDR3 DNA reads TGCGCCAGCAGCCGACAGGAGAGCTCCTATAATTCACCCCTCCACTTT. It translates to CASSRQESSYNSPLHF.

The chain links TRBV5-4 to TRBJ2-3; D is uncertain. The CDR3 extends over 16 amino acids. Germline-derived CDR1 and CDR2 are SGHNT and YYREEE (reference sequence). V lost 0 bases and J lost 0, with 11 bases in between. CDR3 in DNA: TGTGCCAGCAGCTTGGTTCGAGACGGTAGCACAGATACGCAGTATTTT. This sequence encodes CASSLVRDGSTDTQYF.

The rearrangement uses TRBV29-1 and TRBJ1-2, with D perhaps matching TRBD1 (5 bases). The CDR3 loop spans 15 amino acids. V gave up 3 bases and J gave up 0 bases, with 14 bases separating them. Germline values: CDR1 SQVTM, CDR2 ANQGSEA. This CDR3 reads CSVEDLGQANYGYTF. In DNA form, the CDR3 reads TGCAGCGTTGAGGACTTGGGGCAAGCTAACTATGGCTACACCTTC.

The genes are TRBV5-4 and TRBJ1-1; possible D gene TRBD1, 5 bases. Trimming left V 4 bases short and J 3 bases short, with 10 bases between. The CDR3 contains 13 residues. Germline V gene lookup returns CDR1 SGHNT and CDR2 YYREEE (reference sequence). The CDR3 coding sequence is TGTGCCAGCAGCCACTGGGGGGACACTGAAGCTTTCTTT. Translation gives CASSHWGDTEAFF.

This rearrangement joins TRBV7-4 to TRBJ1-4; possible D gene TRBD1, 5 bases. V lost 2 bases and J lost 10, with 20 bases in between. This CDR3 has 16 residues. The germline CDR1 and CDR2 sequences are SGHVT and SQSDAQ. The CDR3 DNA follows: TGTGCCAGCAGCTTATTCACGTGGGACTCCTACATAAAACTGTTTTTT. This gives the protein CASSLFTWDSYIKLFF.

The chain carries TRBV12-3 or TRBV12-4 and TRBJ2-2; D tentatively reads TRBD1 or TRBD2 (5 bases each). The CDR3 extends over 12 amino acids. Trimming took 4 bases from V and 6 from J, leaving 6 bases between them. The CDR3 sequence: CASSWDPGELFF. CDR3 DNA sequence: TGTGCCAGCAGTTGGGACCCCGGGGAGCTGTTTTTT.

The chain links TRBV19 to TRBJ1-2; D is unresolved. Germline lookup yields CDR1 LNHDA and CDR2 SQIVND (reference sequence). CDR3 length equals 15 residues. Trimming took off 2 bases at V and 6 bases at J, with 16 bases between the two ends. The CDR3 bases are TGTGCCAGTAGTATATTCCGGGAGCCCGGGGATGGCTACACCTTC. This translates into CASSIFREPGDGYTF.

J is TRBJ1-4 and V is TRBV6-1; the match to TRBD1 covers 9 bases. Germline V gives CDR1 MNHNS, CDR2 SASEGT. CDR3 length: 19 residues. Losses at the gene ends were 6 bases for V and 5 bases for J; bases not matched to a gene: 19. This CDR3 reads CASSQDPGTGLLMNEKLFF. The CDR3 DNA reads TGTGCCAGCAGCCAAGACCCCGGGACAGGGCTACTCATGAATGAAAAACTGTTTTTT.

V is TRBV20-1 and J is TRBJ2-1; D tentatively reads TRBD1 or TRBD2 (5 bases each). V dropped 6 bases and J dropped 0 bases, with 15 bases sitting between them. The CDR3 spans 15 residues. Germline lookup yields CDR1 DFQATT and CDR2 SNEGSKA (reference sequence). The CDR3 coding sequence is TGCAGTGCCAGGGAGACGGGGAGCTCCTACAATGAGCAGTTCTTC. Amino acid sequence: CSARETGSSYNEQFF.

The chain recombines TRBV27 with TRBJ1-6; 7 positions match TRBD1. The CDR3 is 18 amino acids. Per the germline V gene, CDR1 is MNHEY and CDR2 is SMNVEV (reference sequence). V lost 3 bases to trimming and J lost 5 bases; unmatched junction nucleotides: 13. The CDR3 nucleotides read TGTGCCAGCAGTTTCATTGTGGCAGGGGGATTCGATAATTCACCCCTCCACTTT. It specifies CASSFIVAGGFDNSPLHF.

V usage is TRBV7-9 and J usage is TRBJ2-7, with no clear D. The CDR3 covers 12 residues. V was trimmed by 5 bases and J by 4 bases, leaving 9 bases between them. The germline V gene encodes CDR1 SEHNR and CDR2 FQNEAQ (reference sequence). Here the CDR3 DNA reads TGTGCCAGCAGCAAAGAGGAGTACGAGCAGTACTTC. The encoded protein is CASSKEEYEQYF.

The chain combines TRBV5-1 with TRBJ2-1, with D maybe TRBD2 (5 bases). The V and J ends lost 2 bases and 7 bases respectively, with 7 bases between them. The CDR3 is 12 residues long. CDR1 SGHRS and CDR2 YFSETQ come from the germline V gene. Written as DNA, the CDR3 is TGCGCCAGCAGCTTTACGGGGAATGAGCAGTTCTTC. Residues: CASSFTGNEQFF.

The chain has TRBV4-1 and TRBJ1-1, with D perhaps TRBD1 (5 bases). The CDR3 length is 16 residues. Trimming took off 5 bases at V and 3 bases at J, with 19 bases between the two ends. The germline V gene has CDR1 MGHRA and CDR2 YSYEKL. CDR3 in amino acids: CASSSVFGGSYTEAFF. The CDR3 bases are TGCGCCAGCAGCTCGGTTTTTGGGGGGTCGTACACTGAAGCTTTCTTT.

CDR3 DNA: TGTGCCAGTGGATGGGGCGGGGGGGCAGATACGCAGTATTTT. Translation gives CASGWGGGADTQYF. The chain uses TRBV25-1 and TRBJ2-3, with 9 bases matching TRBD2. Germline V gives CDR1 MGHDK, CDR2 SYGVNS. The CDR3 extends over 14 amino acids. V gave up 9 bases and J gave up 4 bases; unmatched junction bases: 8.

The chain couples TRBV4-2 to TRBJ1-1; D is uncertain. Trimming shortened V by 3 bases and J by 6 bases, and 8 bases separated the two germline ends. This CDR3 is built from 12 residues. Germline CDR1 reads LGHNA; CDR2 reads YNFKEQ. CDR3 region: CASSQASPEAFF. DNA for the CDR3: TGTGCCAGCAGCCAGGCGAGCCCTGAAGCTTTCTTT.

The genes are TRBV27 and TRBJ2-7; TRBD2 is a possible D gene (5 bases). The CDR3 extends over 15 amino acids. CDR1 is MNHEY, CDR2 SMNVEV, per germline (reference sequence). V was pared by 5 bases and J by 2 bases, with 16 bases between. The chain's CDR3 is CASSPGLPSAYEQYF. CDR3 in DNA: TGTGCCAGCAGTCCCGGACTCCCCTCGGCCTACGAGCAGTACTTC.

The chain couples TRBV27 to TRBJ1-5; TRBD1 is a possible D gene (6 bases). V lost 8 bases, J lost 5 bases, and 16 bases lay in between. The CDR3 totals 14 residues. Germline V lookup: CDR1 MNHEY, CDR2 SMNVEV (reference sequence). The CDR3 loop is CASGPLGGDQPQHF. CDR3 in DNA: TGTGCCAGCGGGCCGCTAGGGGGGGATCAGCCCCAGCATTTT.